The entry that follows covers one T cell receptor (beta chain) sequence. Antigen unknown. TCRdb's table, derived via immunoSEQ multiplex PCR, lists solely in-frame clones and lacks some. The data show around 110,000 clones, about 88% seen once. This record comes from a study of T cell responses to AZD1222 COVID-19 vaccine. Study information: Analyses pooled second doses at about 4 or about 12 weeks. Study-wide findings and caveats: Scientists sampled the repertoires only once the peak T cell response had passed. Two doses of AZD1222 preceded a rise in Spike-specific TCR breadth and depth. Seropositivity was recorded at baseline in only 6 or 7 AZD1222 recipients.

This specimen consisted of peripheral blood, obtained on day 0 of AZD1222 vaccination. The clonotype was recovered from an adult in good health.

CDR3 nucleotides: TGTGCCAGCAGCTTCAGGGGGCACGGGGCCAACGTCCTGACTTTC. It specifies CASSFRGHGANVLTF. The chain links TRBV7-9 to TRBJ2-6; 8 nucleotides align to TRBD1. CDR3 size: 15 residues. J lost 4 bases, V lost 3 bases, and 2 bases had no gene match. Germline V gene sequence: CDR1 SEHNR, CDR2 FQNEAQ (reference sequence).